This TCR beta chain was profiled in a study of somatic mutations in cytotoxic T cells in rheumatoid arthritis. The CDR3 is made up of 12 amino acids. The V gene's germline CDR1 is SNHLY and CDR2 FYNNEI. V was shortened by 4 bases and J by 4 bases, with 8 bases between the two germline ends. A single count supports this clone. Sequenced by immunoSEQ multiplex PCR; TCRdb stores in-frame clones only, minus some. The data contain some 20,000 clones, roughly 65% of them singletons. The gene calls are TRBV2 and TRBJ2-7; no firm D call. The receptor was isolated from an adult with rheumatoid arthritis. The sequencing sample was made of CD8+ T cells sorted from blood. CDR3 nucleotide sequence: TGTGCCAGCAGTGTCGGAAATTACGAGCAGTACTTC. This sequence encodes CASSVGNYEQYF.